This entry lists 8 T cell receptor beta chains sequenced from one sample in a study of immune evolution from preneoplasia to lung adenocarcinoma. This table comes from immunoSEQ multiplex PCR, and its TCRdb copy is limited to in-frame clones, with some not included. The table lists around 5,100 clones, around 80% of them singletons, with under 9.5% in the top ten. Sequenced input: FFPE adjacent normal lung tissue. Source of these receptors: a person between 60 and 79 years old with lung adenocarcinoma.

In DNA, the CDR3 is TGTGCCAGCAGGGGGCCGGGACAGGATTCTTATGGCTACACCTTC. This encodes CASRGPGQDSYGYTF. The chain employs TRBV7-9 and TRBJ1-2, with 8 positions matching TRBD1. The CDR3 is made up of 15 amino acids. Trimming cost V 6 bases and J 5 bases; bases outside gene matches: 11. Germline V lookup: CDR1 SEHNR, CDR2 FQNEAQ (reference sequence).

This clone was observed a single time. The chain couples TRBV4-3 to TRBJ2-3; D ambiguous. Trimming stripped 8 bases from V and 2 bases from J, with 14 bases between. The germline V gene has CDR1 LGHNA and CDR2 YSLEER. The CDR3 runs to 14 residues. CDR3 protein: CASLNEEHTDTQYF. In nucleotides, the CDR3 is TGCGCCAGCCTGAATGAGGAACACACAGATACGCAGTATTTT.

The gene calls are TRBV4-3 and TRBJ1-4; 7 bases map to TRBD1. The CDR3 totals 15 residues. Germline CDR1 is LGHNA and CDR2 is YSLEER. V was pared by 2 bases and J by 7 bases, with 7 bases of the junction left unmatched. This chain's CDR3 is CASSQQGVKGEKLFF. The CDR3 DNA is TGCGCCAGCAGCCAACAGGGGGTAAAGGGTGAAAAACTGTTTTTT.

This chain links TRBV4-3 with TRBJ2-5; D remains ambiguous. V gave up 0 bases and J gave up 5 bases, with 4 bases separating them. Germline V gene sequence: CDR1 LGHNA, CDR2 YSLEER. The CDR3 loop spans 12 amino acids. The CDR3 reads CASSQDWETQYF. For the CDR3, the DNA is TGCGCCAGCAGCCAAGATTGGGAGACCCAGTACTTC.

This chain uses TRBV29-1 with TRBJ2-7; D uncertain. This CDR3 comprises 11 residues. Germline V gives CDR1 SQVTM, CDR2 ANQGSEA. V dropped 5 bases and J dropped 0 bases, with 5 bases sitting between them. CDR3 in amino acids: CSVSSSYEQYF. The CDR3 DNA sequence: TGCAGCGTTTCCAGCTCCTACGAGCAGTACTTC.

The J gene is TRBJ1-1, the V gene TRBV28; D is perhaps TRBD1 (5 bases). The germline CDR1 and CDR2 sequences are MDHEN and SYDVKM. V gave up 5 bases and J gave up 6 bases, with 19 bases separating them. The CDR3 is 15 residues long. In nucleotides, the CDR3 is TGTGCCAGCAGTCCAGTGGCGGGGCTTGGTTCTGAAGCTTTCTTT. Protein product: CASSPVAGLGSEAFF.

As to this clone: This sample includes further DNA sequences coding for the same CDR3. The chain carries TRBV11-3 and TRBJ2-2; D remains unclear. V gave up 4 bases and J gave up 5 bases, with 8 bases separating them. This CDR3 is 13 amino acids long. From germline, CDR1 is SGHNT and CDR2 YENEEA. The CDR3 DNA is TGTGCCAGCAGCTCCGTTACGACCGGGGAGCTGTTTTTT. This codes for CASSSVTTGELFF. The full variable domain, with the rest looked up from reference TRBV11-3 and TRBJ2-2, is EAGVVQSPRYKIIEKKQPVAFWCNPISGHNTLYWYLQNLGQGPELLIRYENEEAVDDSQLPKDRFSAERLKGVDSTLKIQPAELGDSAVYLCASSSVTTGELFFGEGSRLTVL.

The chain recombines TRBV10-3 with TRBJ1-2; D gene ambiguous. The V and J ends lost 2 bases and 0 bases respectively, with 7 bases between them. Per the germline V gene, CDR1 is ENHRY and CDR2 is SYGVKD. The CDR3 length is 14 residues. The CDR3 bases are TGTGCCATCAGTGAGCAAGAAGCTAACTATGGCTACACCTTC. Amino acid sequence: CAISEQEANYGYTF.